A selection of T cell receptor beta chains follows, all from one sample in a study of blood T cell repertoires in COVID-19. Clones were sequenced by immunoSEQ multiplex PCR, and TCRdb holds only the in-frame ones, with some missing. This repertoire shows roughly 150,000 clones, around 89% found once; its top ten account for 25% to 30%. Sequencing was done on a sample of peripheral blood. All receptors come from a human donor in a cohort sampled during active COVID-19. Both conserved end residues are part of each CDR3. A D gene is named only where the DNA matches it firmly. Rows may omit the clone size; those that give it use once, few, many or a size class.

>-|-|TRBJ1-3|TRBV19
TGTGCCAGTAGTATAGATTTTTCGTCCGGAAACACCATATATTTT
CASSIDFSSGNTIYF
>TRBD1|-|TRBJ1-2|TRBV14
TGTGCCAGCAGCCAAGAAAAGGGACAGGTCTATGGCTACACCTTC
CASSQEKGQVYGYTF
>-|once|TRBJ2-7|TRBV19
TGTGCCAGTAGTATCGGCAGGGCAAGCTACGAGCAGTACTTC
CASSIGRASYEQYF
>TRBD1|once|TRBJ1-4|TRBV10-3
TGTGCCATCAGTGAGACAGGGGTGGGAGAAAAACTGTTTTTT
CAISETGVGEKLFF
>-|once|TRBJ2-5|TRBV6-5
TGTGCCAGCAGTAGGGGTAGGGAAGAGACCCAGTACTTC
CASSRGREETQYF
>TRBD1|-|TRBJ1-1|TRBV7-2
TGTGCCAGCAGCACCCCTCGCGGGACAGGGGTTTCTGAAGCTTTCTTT
CASSTPRGTGVSEAFF
>TRBD1|-|TRBJ1-6|TRBV6-5
TGTGCCAGCAGGGCCCTGGACAGGGGAAATTCACCCCTCCACTTT
CASRALDRGNSPLHF
>TRBD2|-|TRBJ2-5|TRBV2
TGTGCCAGCAGTACCGGGACTAGCGGCCGGGGGGAGACCCAGTACTTC
CASSTGTSGRGETQYF
>-|-|TRBJ2-5|TRBV5-1
TGCGCCAGCAGCAGGACAACTAAAGAGACCCAGTACTTC
CASSRTTKETQYF
>-|once|TRBJ2-7|TRBV6-6
TGTGCCAGCAGTACCGCGCCAGGGTCATTATACGAGCAGTACTTC
CASSTAPGSLYEQYF
>-|-|TRBJ1-2|TRBV6-5
TGTGCCAGCACCCCATGGAGGGGCGCGGGGGGCTACACCTTC
CASTPWRGAGGYTF
>TRBD1|-|TRBJ1-6|TRBV7-6
TGTGCCAGCAGCTTATCAGACAGGGCTAATTCACCCCTCCACTTT
CASSLSDRANSPLHF
>-|-|TRBJ1-1|TRBV12-3/TRBV12-4
TGTGCCAGCAGTCTGGGGGGGGGCACTGAAGCTTTCTTT
CASSLGGGTEAFF
>TRBD1|-|TRBJ1-6|TRBV6-5
TGTGCCAGCAGTTACAACAGGGGGCAAAATTCACCCCTCCACTTT
CASSYNRGQNSPLHF
>TRBD1|few|TRBJ2-1|TRBV4-2
TGTGCCAGCAGCCACCCTTTCCGGGACAGGGGGTGGGACGACTCCTACAATGAGCAGTTCTTC
CASSHPFRDRGWDDSYNEQFF
>-|-|TRBJ1-3|TRBV4-1
TGCGCCAGCAGCCACACCCCAACGGGAGGGAGCTCTGGAAACACCATATATTTT
CASSHTPTGGSSGNTIYF
>-|-|TRBJ2-7|TRBV5-4
TGTGCCAGCAGCTTGGACAGGAGCGCGACGTACGAGCAGTACTTC
CASSLDRSATYEQYF
>TRBD2|-|TRBJ2-1|TRBV10-2
TGCGCCAGCGCCATAAGGGCGGGGGGGTACAATGAGCAGTTCTTC
CASAIRAGGYNEQFF
>TRBD1|-|TRBJ2-7|TRBV15
TGTGCCACCAGCAGAGACCGGACAGGGGGAGAGCAGTACTTC
CATSRDRTGGEQYF
>TRBD1|-|TRBJ1-5|TRBV5-5
TGTGCCAGCAGCGCGGACAGGGATCCAGGTCAGCCCCAGCATTTT
CASSADRDPGQPQHF
>TRBD2|-|TRBJ2-3|TRBV4-3
TGCGCCAGCAGCCAAGATTATACGCGGGGGAGCACAGATACGCAGTATTTT
CASSQDYTRGSTDTQYF
>TRBD1|-|TRBJ2-1|TRBV7-9
TGTGCCAGCAGCTTAGCTTTAGGACAGGGCCCATACAATGAGCAGTTCTTC
CASSLALGQGPYNEQFF
>TRBD2|once|TRBJ2-3|TRBV5-1
TGCGCCAGCAGCTTGGGAGCGGGGGCCACAGATACGCAGTATTTT
CASSLGAGATDTQYF
>TRBD1|-|TRBJ2-1|TRBV2
TGTGCCAGCAGTCGACCGGGACAGGGATACAATGAGCAGTTCTTC
CASSRPGQGYNEQFF
>-|-|TRBJ1-1|TRBV6-5
TGTGCCAGCAGTTTACGAAGGACAGCCAACACTGAAGCTTTCTTT
CASSLRRTANTEAFF
>TRBD1|-|TRBJ1-5|TRBV9
TGTGCCAGCAGCGCGGGACAGGGCAATCAGCCCCAGCATTTT
CASSAGQGNQPQHF
>TRBD1|-|TRBJ1-2|TRBV29-1
TGCAGCGTTATGACAGGGAGCGCCTATGGCTACACCTTC
CSVMTGSAYGYTF
>TRBD1|once|TRBJ1-6|TRBV30
TGTGCCTTAGACAGGGGAAACTCACCCCTCCACTTT
CALDRGNSPLHF
>-|-|TRBJ1-2|TRBV5-4
TGTGCCAGCTGGGGCGCGGACTATGGCTACACCTTC
CASWGADYGYTF
>TRBD1|-|TRBJ2-2|TRBV5-1
TGCGCCAGCAGTCCCAGGGGGCTGAACACCGGGGAGCTGTTTTTT
CASSPRGLNTGELFF
>-|-|TRBJ1-1|TRBV6-2/TRBV6-3
TGTGCCAGCAGTCCAGACCGGGAGCCCATAATGAACACTGAAGCTTTCTTT
CASSPDREPIMNTEAFF
>-|-|TRBJ2-1|TRBV13
TGTGCCAGCAGCCCCAGGGGAAATGTCTATGAGCAGTTCTTC
CASSPRGNVYEQFF
>TRBD2|-|TRBJ2-2|TRBV5-4
TGTGCCAGCAGCCGAACTAGCGGGGGAGTATCCGGGGAGCTGTTTTTT
CASSRTSGGVSGELFF
>-|-|TRBJ2-2|TRBV11-2
TGTGCCAGCAGCTCCCCCGGGGACAAACGGAACACCGGGGAGCTGTTTTTT
CASSSPGDKRNTGELFF
>TRBD1|-|TRBJ1-5|TRBV2
TGTGCCAGCACCGGGACAGATAGCAATCAGCCCCAGCATTTT
CASTGTDSNQPQHF
>TRBD2|-|TRBJ2-1|TRBV9
TGTGCCAGCAGCGTAGGAGCTAGCGGGGGGGCCACTGAGCAGTTCTTC
CASSVGASGGATEQFF
>-|-|TRBJ1-2|TRBV27
TGTGCCAGCAGTTTAGATAGGCGGCAGGACAGAGATGGCTACACCTTC
CASSLDRRQDRDGYTF
>-|few|TRBJ2-1|TRBV6-4
TGTGCCAGCAGCGCCGGAGAGCACAATGAGCAGTTCTTC
CASSAGEHNEQFF
>TRBD1|-|TRBJ1-6|TRBV5-6
TGTGCCAGCAGCATCCCCGGGACAGGGGTTTCACCCCTCCACTTT
CASSIPGTGVSPLHF
>TRBD2|-|TRBJ2-1|TRBV4-3
TGCGCCAGCAGTAAAACCGGGACTAGTGCCTATGAGCAGTTCTTC
CASSKTGTSAYEQFF
>-|-|TRBJ2-7|TRBV19
TGTGCCAGTAGGAGAGCCGACATACCCTACGAGCAGTACTTC
CASRRADIPYEQYF
>TRBD1|-|TRBJ1-4|TRBV25-1
TGTGCCAGCAGTGATGACAGGGGAGATGAAAAACTGTTTTTT
CASSDDRGDEKLFF
>TRBD1|-|TRBJ1-5|TRBV18
TGTGCCAGCTCACCAGGAGACAGGGCTCAGGGGAGGAATCAGCCCCAGCATTTT
CASSPGDRAQGRNQPQHF
>-|-|TRBJ1-5|TRBV5-5
TGTGCCAGCAGCTTGCTTGGGACACCCAGCAATCAGCCCCAGCATTTT
CASSLLGTPSNQPQHF
>-|once|TRBJ1-2|TRBV7-2
TGTGCCAGCAGCCGCACAGGGAAAACCTATGGCTACACCTTC
CASSRTGKTYGYTF
>-|-|TRBJ1-2|TRBV30
TGTGCCTGGAGGGAACGGGGGGACTATGGCTACACCTTC
CAWRERGDYGYTF
>TRBD2|-|TRBJ2-5|TRBV11-2
TGTGCCAGCAGCTTAGGTGTGGTTAGCGGGGGGTACCAAGAGACCCAGTACTTC
CASSLGVVSGGYQETQYF
>-|-|TRBJ1-6|TRBV10-1
TGCGCCAGCAGTGAGGAAGGGGATTGTTCACCCCTCCACTTT
CASSEEGDCSPLHF
>TRBD1|-|TRBJ1-2|TRBV7-8
TGTGCCAGCAGCTCGGACAGGGAAGACTACTATGGCTACACCTTC
CASSSDREDYYGYTF
>TRBD2|-|TRBJ2-7|TRBV27
TGTGCCAGCAGGCCGGGGGGGGCCAACGCCGAGCAGTACTTC
CASRPGGANAEQYF
>TRBD2|-|TRBJ2-5|TRBV7-9
TGTGCCAGCAGCTTAGAAGTAGCGGGGGACCTCACGGGGACCCAGTACTTC
CASSLEVAGDLTGTQYF
>TRBD1|once|TRBJ1-1|TRBV6-1
TGTGCCAGCAGTGAAGGACAGGGATTAACTGAAGCTTTCTTT
CASSEGQGLTEAFF
>-|-|TRBJ1-1|TRBV6-2/TRBV6-3
TGTGCCAGCAGTTACGGGGCGGGGACTGAAGCTTTCTTT
CASSYGAGTEAFF
>-|-|TRBJ2-5|TRBV7-2
TGTGCCAGCAGTAGTACAGGGTTCCAAGAGACCCAGTACTTC
CASSSTGFQETQYF
>TRBD2|-|TRBJ2-5|TRBV9
TGTGCCAGCAGCGTAGGTCGGCGGGGGGAGTTAGAGACCCAGTACTTC
CASSVGRRGELETQYF
>TRBD1|-|TRBJ2-5|TRBV2
TGTGCCAGCAGTGATTTGCCCCCGTGGACAGGGTCTTTCAAGGAGACCCAGTACTTC
CASSDLPPWTGSFKETQYF